The 20 T cell receptor beta chains below all came from one sample that was sequenced in a study of T cells after posttransplantation cyclophosphamide (dated by TCRdb to about 2016). Receptor libraries were prepared by the immunoSEQ multiplex PCR assay. What TCRdb holds here is the immuneACCESS table cut down to in-frame rearrangements. Part of the clones is not present; checked against another copy, under half of the missing clones reflect an unresolved V gene, and the others are unexplained. The table gives about 12,000 clones for this sample, with none occurring only once. Jointly, the top ten make up 6% to 9.5% of the sample. Sequencing was carried out using PBMCs. The source of these receptors is a woman aged 35 to 49 in good health, CMV-negative, and a related stem cell transplant donor.

This clone was detected many times. The V and J genes are TRBV29-1 and TRBJ1-4; no clear D. Germline assignment: CDR1 SQVTM and CDR2 ANQGSEA. The CDR3 covers 12 residues. Trimming shortened V by 4 bases and J by 5 bases, and 8 bases separated the two germline ends. The CDR3 spells CSVGAINEKLFF. The CDR3 DNA reads TGCAGCGTTGGGGCCATAAATGAAAAACTGTTTTTT.

This clone has ten or more counts. This chain links TRBV18 with TRBJ2-2; D is ambiguous. V shed 0 bases and J shed 8 bases, with 7 bases lying between them. The germline V gene encodes CDR1 KGHSH and CDR2 LQKENI. The CDR3 covers 13 residues. The DNA of the CDR3 is TGTGCCAGCTCACCACCATCTTCTGGGGAGCTGTTTTTT. This codes for CASSPPSSGELFF.

By its share, this clone is medium-sized (0.01 to 0.1%). The chain recombines TRBV7-3 with TRBJ2-5; D not resolved. Trimming pared 3 bases from V and 1 base from J, leaving 6 bases between. This CDR3 comprises 13 residues. CDR1 and CDR2 (germline): SGHTA, FQGTGA. The CDR3 region has the DNA TGTGCCAGCAGCTTGACACCCCAAGAGACCCAGTACTTC. Residues: CASSLTPQETQYF.

At least ten counts were recorded for this clone. DNA for the CDR3: TGTGCCACCAGCAGAGATCGACAAGTACGTAGCAATCAGCCCCAGCATTTT. Amino acid sequence: CATSRDRQVRSNQPQHF. This rearrangement joins TRBV15 to TRBJ1-5; no definite D call. The germline V gene encodes CDR1 LNHNV and CDR2 YYDKDF (reference sequence). The CDR3 sequence is 17 residues long. V was clipped by 0 bases and J by 0 bases, with 12 bases between them.

This clone was observed many times. Here the CDR3 reads CASGKGSYRFVQETQYF. The CDR3 DNA follows: TGTGCCAGCGGGAAGGGGTCGTACAGATTCGTACAAGAGACCCAGTACTTC. The chain employs TRBV6-2 or TRBV6-3 and TRBJ2-5; a possible D gene is TRBD1 (5 bases). This CDR3 is 17 amino acids long. V was clipped by 8 bases and J by 2 bases, with 24 bases between them. Germline V gene lookup returns CDR1 MNHEY and CDR2 SVGEGT.

This clone was seen at least ten times. This sequence joins TRBV6-4 and TRBJ2-5, with TRBD2 identical over 12 bases. The ends lost 5 bases at V and 2 bases at J; junction bases unmatched: 6. In germline, CDR1 is MRHNA, CDR2 SNTAGT. This CDR3 has 16 amino acids. The CDR3, as DNA: TGTGCCAGCAGTAGGACTAGCGGGGAGCCACAAGAGACCCAGTACTTC. Protein: CASSRTSGEPQETQYF.

This clone was seen many times. The chain has TRBV6-2 or TRBV6-3 and TRBJ2-4, with D hard to call. The CDR3 is 13 residues long. V lost 4 bases and J lost 0, with 4 bases in between. The germline CDR1 and CDR2 sequences are MNHEY and SVGEGT. The CDR3 DNA reads as TGTGCCAGCAGTTTCTTAGCCAAAAACATTCAGTACTTC. Translation gives CASSFLAKNIQYF.

This clone was detected many times. This chain joins TRBV5-4 and TRBJ2-3, with D possibly being TRBD2 (6 bases). V was clipped by 4 bases and J by 4 bases, with 13 bases between them. CDR3 length: 14 residues. The germline CDR1 and CDR2 sequences are SGHNT and YYREEE (reference sequence). The CDR3 here is CASSRGASADTQYF. The CDR3 DNA reads as TGTGCCAGCAGCCGCGGGGCTAGTGCAGATACGCAGTATTTT.

This clone has at least ten counts. The chain employs TRBV6-2 or TRBV6-3 and TRBJ1-5; no clear D. V lost 2 bases and J 6 bases, leaving 5 bases between the germline ends. The germline V gene has CDR1 MNHEY and CDR2 SVGEGT. The CDR3 contains 12 residues. CDR3 in DNA: TGTGCCAGCAGTTACGCGTTTCAGCCCCAGCATTTT. This translates into CASSYAFQPQHF.

This clone was recorded at least ten times. This rearrangement joins TRBV5-1 to TRBJ1-4, with a tentative D call TRBD1 (5 bases). The V gene lost 3 bases and the J gene lost 0 bases, with 9 bases spanning the gap. The germline V gene has CDR1 SGHRS and CDR2 YFSETQ. The CDR3 has 15 amino acids. As DNA, the CDR3 is TGCGCCAGCAGCTCTACAGGTACAACTAATGAAAAACTGTTTTTT. It yields the protein CASSSTGTTNEKLFF.

This clone was detected many times. The J gene is TRBJ2-1, the V gene TRBV14, with TRBD2 matching over 10 bases. Germline CDR1 SGHDN, CDR2 FVKESK. After removal of 4 bases from V and 6 bases from J, the junction contained 9 bases not matched to a gene. There are 16 residues in the CDR3. The CDR3 nucleotides read TGTGCCAGCAGCCCAGGGCCCCTAGCGGGGGTCAATGAGCAGTTCTTC. Residues: CASSPGPLAGVNEQFF.

In this sample, this clone turned up many times. The rearrangement uses TRBV15 and TRBJ2-7; possibly TRBD2 for D (6 bases). Per the germline V gene, CDR1 is LNHNV and CDR2 is YYDKDF (reference sequence). V lost 0 bases and J 6 bases, leaving 15 bases between the germline ends. This CDR3 has 15 amino acids. CDR3 sequence: CATSREGLTRTEQYF. CDR3 in DNA: TGTGCCACCAGCAGAGAGGGACTTACCCGCACCGAGCAGTACTTC.

In its sample, this clone was seen many times. The J gene is TRBJ2-7, the V gene TRBV15, with 8 bases lining up with TRBD1. V was clipped by 3 bases and J by 2 bases; unmatched bases: 3. This CDR3 has 14 residues. CDR1 and CDR2 from the germline V gene are LNHNV and YYDKDF (reference sequence). CDR3 sequence: CATSRGTGTYEQYF. For the CDR3, the DNA is TGTGCCACCAGCAGGGGGACAGGTACCTACGAGCAGTACTTC.

This clone was counted many times. The chain joins TRBV6-2 or TRBV6-3 to TRBJ2-7; TRBD2 agrees at 10 bases. CDR1 is MNHEY and CDR2 is SVGEGT in the germline V gene. There are 14 residues in the CDR3. The trim removed 10 bases at V and 4 bases at J, leaving 10 bases unmatched. Here the CDR3 DNA reads TGTGCCACCGCCCGGCTAGCGGGAGTTTACGAGCAGTACTTC. It encodes CATARLAGVYEQYF.

In its sample, this clone was seen many times. This rearrangement joins TRBV7-9 to TRBJ2-6, with TRBD1 matching over 7 bases. This CDR3 is 19 amino acids long. With V trimmed by 2 bases and J by 1 base, 11 bases remained unmatched. Germline V CDR1 and CDR2: SEHNR, FQNEAQ (reference sequence). CDR3 amino acids: CASSLQGGVWLSGANVLTF. DNA of the CDR3: TGTGCCAGCAGCTTACAAGGGGGCGTTTGGTTGTCTGGGGCCAACGTCCTGACTTTC.

This clone was picked up many times. The genes are TRBV4-1 and TRBJ1-2; 9 bases line up with TRBD1. The CDR3 has 13 residues. Germline V gene data show CDR1 as MGHRA and CDR2 as YSYEKL. The V and J ends lost 1 base and 8 bases, in that order; junction bases with no gene match: 2. CDR3 sequence (DNA): TGCGCCAGCAGCCAAGGGACAGGGGAAGGCTACACCTTC. It encodes CASSQGTGEGYTF.

This clone was observed many times. The chain combines TRBV27 with TRBJ2-3; possible D gene TRBD1, 5 bases. The V end lost 8 bases, the J end lost 8 bases, and 17 bases lay between the germline ends. The germline V gene encodes CDR1 MNHEY and CDR2 SMNVEV (reference sequence). The CDR3 spans 13 residues. The CDR3 region is CASPLTVLGTQYF. The CDR3 DNA sequence: TGTGCCAGCCCTCTGACAGTGCTCGGTACGCAGTATTTT.

This clone was seen many times. The rearrangement links TRBV19 to TRBJ2-2; a weak D match, TRBD1 (6 bases). In germline, CDR1 is LNHDA, CDR2 SQIVND (reference sequence). Trimming removed 5 bases at V and 1 base at J, with 17 bases between. This CDR3 contains 17 residues. The CDR3 DNA follows: TGTGCCAGTAGTGGTTCACAGGGACGGGTGAACACCGGGGAGCTGTTTTTT. Translating it yields CASSGSQGRVNTGELFF.

This clone has ten or more counts. The genes are TRBV7-2 and TRBJ1-3; D unresolved. The germline V and J ends were trimmed by 7 bases and 0 bases, with 4 bases remaining between them. The CDR3 contains 12 residues. Germline V gene sequence: CDR1 SGHTA, CDR2 FQGNSA. CDR3 protein: CASTLSGNTIYF. CDR3 sequence (DNA): TGTGCCAGCACCCTCTCTGGAAACACCATATATTTT.

In DNA form, the CDR3 reads TGTGCCAGCAGCCCGGTTCCCCCTAGCGGGAGGTTCCAAGAGACCCAGTACTTC. This codes for CASSPVPPSGRFQETQYF. The rearrangement links TRBV28 to TRBJ2-5; 11 nucleotides agree with TRBD2. Per germline, CDR1 MDHEN and CDR2 SYDVKM. Trimming took 6 bases from V and 1 from J; bases not matched to a gene: 13. The CDR3 runs 18 residues.